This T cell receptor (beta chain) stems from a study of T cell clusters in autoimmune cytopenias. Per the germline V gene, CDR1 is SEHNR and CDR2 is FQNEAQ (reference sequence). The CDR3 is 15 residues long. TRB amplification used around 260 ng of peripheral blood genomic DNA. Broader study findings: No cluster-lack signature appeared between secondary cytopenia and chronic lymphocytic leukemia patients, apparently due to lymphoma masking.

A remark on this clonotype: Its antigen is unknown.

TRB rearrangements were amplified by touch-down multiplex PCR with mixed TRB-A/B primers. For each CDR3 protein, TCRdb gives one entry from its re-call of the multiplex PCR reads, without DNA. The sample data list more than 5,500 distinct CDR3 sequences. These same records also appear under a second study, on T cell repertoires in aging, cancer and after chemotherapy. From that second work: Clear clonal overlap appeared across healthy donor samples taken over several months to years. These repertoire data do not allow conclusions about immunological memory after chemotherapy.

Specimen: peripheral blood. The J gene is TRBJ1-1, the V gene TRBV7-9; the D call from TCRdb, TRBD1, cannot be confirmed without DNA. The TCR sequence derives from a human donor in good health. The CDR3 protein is CASSLAGGLNTEAFF.